Only a few counts were recorded for the clone carrying this T cell receptor beta chain. Its antigen is unidentified. The data are from a study of Graves' ophthalmopathy and Graves' hyperthyroidism. Scientists amplified the TCR beta CDR3 regions from RNA transcripts. Following a first-round RT-PCR that used HTBI primers, a second-round multiplex PCR was carried out. TCRdb reprocessed the multiplex PCR reads with MiXCR, giving one entry per CDR3 protein. The sample carries around 1.1 million distinct CDR3 sequences, around a third recorded once. Points from the study as a whole: At about 69% sensitivity and approximately 78% specificity, the model predicted progression of the ophthalmopathy.

Sequences were obtained from peripheral blood or thyroid tissue (not recorded which). The origin of this receptor is an adult man with Graves' hyperthyroidism.

This CDR3 reads CASIGEETQYF. DNA of the CDR3: TGTGCCAGCATCGGGGAGGAGACCCAGTACTTC. The chain carries TRBV7-9 and TRBJ2-5; D may be TRBD2 (5 bases). V lost 7 bases, J lost 5 bases, and 8 bases lay in between. Looked up from germline, CDR1 is SEHNR and CDR2 is FQNEAQ (reference sequence). The CDR3 spans 11 residues.